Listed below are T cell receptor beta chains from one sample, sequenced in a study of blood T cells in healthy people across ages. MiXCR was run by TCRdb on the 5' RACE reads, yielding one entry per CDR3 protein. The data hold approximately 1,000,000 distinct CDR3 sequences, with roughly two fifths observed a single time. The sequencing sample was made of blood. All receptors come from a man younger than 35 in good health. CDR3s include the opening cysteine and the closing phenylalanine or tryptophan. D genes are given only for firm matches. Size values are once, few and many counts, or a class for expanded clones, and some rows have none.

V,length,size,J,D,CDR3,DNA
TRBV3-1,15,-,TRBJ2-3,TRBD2,CASSRGGGGGDTQYF,TGTGCCAGCAGCCGAGGCGGCGGGGGTGGAGATACGCAGTATTTT
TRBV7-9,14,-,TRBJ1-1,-,CASSPLGEGSEAFF,TGTGCCAGCAGCCCTTTAGGGGAGGGCTCTGAAGCTTTCTTT
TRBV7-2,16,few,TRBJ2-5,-,CASSVSLGRGAETQYF,TGTGCCAGCAGCGTATCACTGGGTAGGGGAGCAGAGACCCAGTACTTC
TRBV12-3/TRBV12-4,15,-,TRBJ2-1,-,CASSLVSNRPNEQFF,TGTGCCAGCAGTTTAGTATCGAACAGGCCCAATGAGCAGTTCTTC
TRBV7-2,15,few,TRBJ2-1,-,CASSLAGGLFNEQFF,TGTGCCAGCAGCTTAGCGGGGGGCCTCTTCAATGAGCAGTTCTTC
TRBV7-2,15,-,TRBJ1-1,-,CASSLSSGMNTEAFF,TGTGCCAGCAGCTTAAGCTCAGGGATGAACACTGAAGCTTTCTTT
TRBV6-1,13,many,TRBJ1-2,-,CASSESANYGYTF,TGTGCCAGCAGTGAATCCGCAAACTATGGCTACACCTTC
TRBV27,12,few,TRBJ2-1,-,CASNPIIDEQFF,TGTGCCAGCAACCCCATCATCGATGAGCAGTTCTTC
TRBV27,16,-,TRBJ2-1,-,CASNPSPLLSYNEQFF,TGTGCCAGCAACCCCAGCCCATTGCTCTCCTACAATGAGCAGTTCTTC
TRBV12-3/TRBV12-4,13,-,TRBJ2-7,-,CASSLIARAEQYF,TGTGCCAGCAGTTTAATTGCCAGGGCCGAGCAGTACTTC
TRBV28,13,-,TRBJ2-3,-,CASLGTSPDTQYF,TGTGCCAGCTTAGGGACCTCTCCAGATACGCAGTATTTT
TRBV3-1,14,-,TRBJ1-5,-,CASSQDGVDQPQHF,TGTGCCAGCAGCCAAGATGGAGTGGATCAGCCCCAGCATTTT
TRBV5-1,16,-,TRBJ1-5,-,CASRCPTHGANQPQHF,TGCGCCAGCAGGTGCCCAACGCATGGAGCAAATCAGCCCCAGCATTTT
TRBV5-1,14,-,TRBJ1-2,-,CASSVVHAKDGYTF,TGCGCCAGCAGCGTGGTACACGCCAAGGATGGCTACACCTTC
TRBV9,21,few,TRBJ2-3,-,CASSVGLPWAHARARTDTQYF,TGTGCCAGCAGCGTAGGACTACCCTGGGCCCACGCCAGGGCCCGCACAGATACGCAGTATTTT
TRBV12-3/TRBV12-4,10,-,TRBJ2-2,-,CASSLTGLFF,TGTGCCAGCAGTTTAACAGGGCTGTTTTTT
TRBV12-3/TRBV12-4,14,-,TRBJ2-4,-,CASSRKPPGGIQYF,TGTGCCAGCAGCCGTAAACCCCCCGGTGGCATTCAGTACTTC
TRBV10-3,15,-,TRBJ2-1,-,CAISQGNTHYNEQFF,TGTGCCATCAGCCAGGGGAATACGCATTACAATGAGCAGTTCTTC
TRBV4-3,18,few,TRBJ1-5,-,CASSQDRAGPRSNQPQHF,TGCGCCAGCAGCCAAGATCGGGCAGGGCCGCGTAGCAATCAGCCCCAGCATTTT
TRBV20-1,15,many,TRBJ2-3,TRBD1,CSAPEGQGWADTQYF,TGCAGTGCCCCTGAAGGACAGGGGTGGGCAGATACGCAGTATTTT
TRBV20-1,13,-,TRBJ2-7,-,CSASGGSSYEQYF,TGCAGTGCTAGCGGGGGAAGCTCCTACGAGCAGTACTTC
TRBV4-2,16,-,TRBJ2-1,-,CASSQDLTRGNNEQFF,TGTGCCAGCAGCCAAGATCTCACTAGGGGAAACAATGAGCAGTTCTTC
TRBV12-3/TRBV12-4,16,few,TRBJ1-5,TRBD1,CASSLPGTGIDQPQHF,TGTGCCAGCAGCCTGCCGGGGACAGGGATCGATCAGCCCCAGCATTTT
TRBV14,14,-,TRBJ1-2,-,CASSPSIFSYGYTF,TGTGCCAGCAGCCCGAGCATATTCTCATATGGCTACACCTTC
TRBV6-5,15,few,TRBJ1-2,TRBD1,CASSYSSTGTSGYTF,TGTGCCAGCAGTTACTCGTCGACAGGGACGAGCGGCTACACCTTC
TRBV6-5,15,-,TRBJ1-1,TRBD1,CASRPLSGGHTEAFF,TGTGCCAGCAGACCCCTGTCAGGGGGCCATACTGAAGCTTTCTTT
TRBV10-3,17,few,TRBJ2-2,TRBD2,CAISETSGATSTGELFF,TGTGCCATCAGTGAGACTAGCGGGGCAACTAGCACCGGGGAGCTGTTTTTT
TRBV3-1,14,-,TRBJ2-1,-,CASSQPQPRETQFF,TGTGCCAGCAGCCAACCCCAACCCAGAGAGACCCAGTTCTTC
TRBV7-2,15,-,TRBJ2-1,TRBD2,CASSLRAGVQETQFF,TGTGCCAGCAGCTTAAGAGCGGGGGTCCAAGAGACCCAGTTCTTC
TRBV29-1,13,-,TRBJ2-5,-,CSVEGGGAETQYF,TGCAGCGTTGAAGGGGGTGGGGCAGAGACCCAGTACTTC
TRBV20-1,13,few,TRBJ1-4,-,CSASPGGREKLFF,TGCAGTGCTAGTCCCGGGGGCCGTGAAAAACTGTTTTTT
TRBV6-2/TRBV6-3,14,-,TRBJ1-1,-,CASSYMESDTEAFF,TGTGCCAGCAGTTACATGGAATCTGACACTGAGGCTTTCTTT
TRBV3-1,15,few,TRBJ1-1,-,CASTRGARMNTEAFF,TGTGCCAGCACCCGGGGGGCGAGGATGAACACTGAAGCTTTCTTT